The 27 T cell receptor beta chains given below trace back to one sample, sequenced in a study of T cells in Graves' hyperthyroidism and ophthalmopathy. RNA transcripts were the template for amplifying TCR beta CDR3 regions. HTBI primers were the set used in a first-round RT-PCR of the TCR CDR3. A single record per CDR3 protein comes from TCRdb applying MiXCR to the multiplex PCR reads. The data hold roughly 710,000 distinct CDR3 sequences, with 30% to 40% observed a single time. The material sequenced was blood. Receptors were obtained from a middle-aged woman with Graves' hyperthyroidism.

The rearrangement joins TRBV6-5 to TRBJ2-5; 8 bases are shared with TRBD2. V shed 6 bases and J 1 base; nucleotides not matched to a gene: 13. This CDR3 contains 17 residues. The germline V gene has CDR1 MNHEY and CDR2 SVGAGI. CDR3 DNA: TGTGCCAGCAGCAAAACCCGAACTAGCGGAGCCCAAGAGACCCAGTACTTC. It codes for CASSKTRTSGAQETQYF.

This clonotype has ten or more counts. CDR3 DNA: TGTGCCAGCAGCTTAGTCTCGATACCGCGCACAGGGACGAAAAACACTGAAGCTTTCTTT. This sequence encodes CASSLVSIPRTGTKNTEAFF. This chain joins TRBV7-9 and TRBJ1-1, with a possible D match to TRBD1 (6 bases). This CDR3 region has 20 residues. Looked up from germline, CDR1 is SEHNR and CDR2 is FQNEAQ (reference sequence). Trimming took off 1 base at V and 2 bases at J, with 26 bases between the two ends.

The chain recombines TRBV19 with TRBJ1-5; D unclear. This CDR3 region has 14 residues. V lost 9 bases and J 5 bases, leaving 17 bases between the germline ends. Germline V gene data show CDR1 as LNHDA and CDR2 as SQIVND (reference sequence). CDR3 region: CASSTASLDQPQHF. CDR3 DNA: TGTGCCAGCTCAACGGCCTCCCTAGATCAGCCCCAGCATTTT.

This clonotype was found many times. The chain is built from TRBV4-3 and TRBJ1-5; TRBD1 aligns across 8 bases. V lost 2 bases and J lost 4; bases outside the gene matches: 1. The CDR3 runs to 14 residues. CDR1 LGHNA and CDR2 YSLEER come from the germline V gene. For the CDR3, the DNA is TGCGCCAGCAGCCAAAGGACAGGGAATCAGCCCCAGCATTTT. Translating gives CASSQRTGNQPQHF.

The chain recombines TRBV5-8 with TRBJ1-6, with D maybe TRBD1 (6 bases). The V gene's germline CDR1 is SGHTS and CDR2 YDEGEE. This CDR3 comprises 14 residues. V shed 5 bases and J shed 6 bases, with 12 bases lying between them. CDR3 nucleotide sequence: TGTGCCAGCAGAGGACAGAATAGTAATTCACCCCTCCACTTT. Its translation is CASRGQNSNSPLHF.

The chain employs TRBV7-2 and TRBJ2-3; 10 bases map to TRBD2. The V gene's germline CDR1 is SGHTA and CDR2 FQGNSA. V was clipped by 5 bases and J by 8 bases; unmatched bases: 13. The CDR3 sequence is 16 residues long. In DNA form, the CDR3 reads TGTGCCAGCAGCCCACCCCGAGCGGGAGGGCCGGGTACGCAGTATTTT. Protein: CASSPPRAGGPGTQYF.

Only a few counts were recorded for this clonotype. The V call is TRBV14, the J call TRBJ2-5; D unresolved. Germline-derived CDR1 and CDR2 are SGHDN and FVKESK. CDR3 size: 14 residues. Trimming removed 0 bases at V and 3 bases at J, with 8 bases between. In DNA, the CDR3 is TGTGCCAGCAGCCAAGATTGGACGGAAGAGACCCAGTACTTC. It specifies CASSQDWTEETQYF.

The sample holds many counts of this clonotype. This chain uses TRBV10-3 with TRBJ1-1; TRBD1 aligns across 7 bases. CDR1 is ENHRY and CDR2 is SYGVKD in the germline V gene. This CDR3 contains 13 residues. With V trimmed by 10 bases and J by 3 bases, 8 bases remained unmatched. CDR3 nucleotides: TGTGCCACCCTGACAGGGTTGGACACTGAAGCTTTCTTT. Translation: CATLTGLDTEAFF.

Points on this clonotype: The germline gene is not matched at one end of the junction; a read error may be the cause. The genes are TRBV5-1 and TRBJ2-2; D remains ambiguous. CDR1 is SGHRS and CDR2 is YFSETQ in the germline V gene. This CDR3 is built from 13 residues. The CDR3 DNA reads TGTGCCAGCAGCTTAGGATCGGTCGGGGAGCTGTTTTTT. This translates into CASSLGSVGELFF.

V gene TRBV20-1 combines with J gene TRBJ1-2, with D unclear. The length of the CDR3 is 14 residues. V dropped 0 bases and J dropped 4 bases, with 12 bases sitting between them. CDR1 is DFQATT, CDR2 SNEGSKA, per germline (reference sequence). The CDR3 DNA sequence: TGCAGTGCTAGAGATCCACAGAGTCGCTATGGCTACACCTTC. It specifies CSARDPQSRYGYTF.

Many counts were recorded for this clonotype. This chain uses TRBV4-3 with TRBJ1-6; a weak D match, TRBD1 (6 bases). The CDR3 runs 15 residues. The V end was cut by 4 bases, the J end by 8 bases, with 15 bases between. The germline gives CDR1 LGHNA, CDR2 YSLEER. DNA for the CDR3: TGCGCCAGCAGCCGGATGACAGGCCTAGATTCACCCCTCCACTTT. Translation gives CASSRMTGLDSPLHF.

The rearrangement uses TRBV4-1 and TRBJ1-4; no reliable D call. The CDR3 loop spans 15 amino acids. Germline V gene data show CDR1 as MGHRA and CDR2 as YSYEKL. V lost 4 bases and J lost 7, with 16 bases in between. Written as DNA, the CDR3 is TGCGCCAGCAGCCGTCCCTTATCGGGATCTGAAAAACTGTTTTTT. Amino acid sequence: CASSRPLSGSEKLFF.

Of note for this clonotype: Lacking the conserved final phenylalanine or tryptophan, this CDR3 likely reflects a read error. No DNA is shown, since the ends of the CDR3 on it are uncertain; the CDR3 is the one TCRdb lists. This rearrangement joins TRBV7-9 to TRBJ1-2. The germline gives CDR1 SEHNR, CDR2 FQNEAQ (reference sequence). Counting both end residues, the CDR3 totals 15 amino acids. The CDR3 sequence is CASSFAGTVDYGYTL.

This chain uses TRBV20-1 with TRBJ1-1; no firm D call. Trimming took 6 bases from V and 6 from J, leaving 20 bases between them. Germline V gives CDR1 DFQATT, CDR2 SNEGSKA (reference sequence). The CDR3 is 14 amino acids. CDR3 nucleotide sequence: TGCAGTGCAGCGTTGGAACTCTCCCCCGCTGAAGCTTTCTTT. As protein: CSAALELSPAEAFF.

The CDR3 here is CASRKQGNNEQFF. The CDR3 DNA follows: TGTGCCAGCAGGAAACAGGGGAACAATGAGCAGTTCTTC. The V call is TRBV7-8, the J call TRBJ2-5, with TRBD1 matching 7 bases. TRBJ2-1 explains the end of the DNA better; the J call may be wrong. Germline V gene sequence: CDR1 SGHVS, CDR2 FQNEAQ. This CDR3 has 13 residues.

On this clonotype itself: Sequence at one end of the junction differs from germline and may be a read error. V is TRBV20-1 and J is TRBJ2-5; 9 nucleotides agree with TRBD1. The CDR3 sequence is 14 residues long. Germline V gene sequence: CDR1 DFQATT, CDR2 SNEGSKA (reference sequence). The chain's CDR3 is CSATLTGGKEAQYF. The CDR3 DNA reads as TGCAGTGCAACGCTGACAGGGGGGAAAGAGGCCCAGTACTTC.

This clonotype has a handful of counts. This chain uses TRBV2 with TRBJ2-5, with 10 bases matching TRBD2. The CDR3 length is 16 residues. V dropped 6 bases and J dropped 1; count of bases not matched to a gene: 8. Germline V gene data show CDR1 as SNHLY and CDR2 as FYNNEI. CDR3 nucleotide sequence: TGTGCCAGCAGAGCCCTAGCGGGGGCCGTCCAAGAGACCCAGTACTTC. Amino acid sequence: CASRALAGAVQETQYF.

The rearrangement links TRBV7-8 to TRBJ2-3; D is undetermined. Trimming shortened V by 11 bases and J by 2 bases, and 26 bases separated the two germline ends. There are 17 residues in the CDR3. In germline, CDR1 is SGHVS, CDR2 FQNEAQ. The CDR3 nucleotides read TGTGCCGTACGTCGTGGGCGGTCTGTACAATTCACAGATACGCAGTATTTT. The encoded protein is CAVRRGRSVQFTDTQYF.

V usage is TRBV5-5 and J usage is TRBJ1-5, with a weak D call TRBD1 (6 bases). The length of the CDR3 is 16 residues. Germline-derived CDR1 and CDR2 are SGHKS and YYEKEE (reference sequence). The V and J ends lost 4 bases and 0 bases respectively, with 14 bases between them. CDR3 sequence reads: CASSLEDRYSNQPQHF. CDR3 nucleotides: TGTGCCAGCAGCCTGGAGGACAGATATAGCAATCAGCCCCAGCATTTT.

Note on this clonotype: An end of the junction differs from the germline gene, which may be a read error. The genes are TRBV10-3 and TRBJ1-5, with 7 bases that match TRBD1. This CDR3 region has 17 residues. Per the germline V gene, CDR1 is ENHRY and CDR2 is SYGVKD. The CDR3 loop is CASSTTGQGGGNQPQHF. Written as DNA, the CDR3 is TGTGCCAGCAGTACGACAGGGCAAGGGGGAGGCAATCAGCCCCAGCATTTT.

This clonotype was counted only a few times. The J gene is TRBJ1-4, the V gene TRBV6-6; D uncertain. This CDR3 comprises 14 residues. In germline, CDR1 is MNHNY, CDR2 SVGAGI (reference sequence). V was clipped by 7 bases and J by 4 bases, with 13 bases between them. The CDR3 DNA sequence: TGTGCCAGCACCCTGGACGGACTTAATGAAAAACTGTTTTTT. It yields the protein CASTLDGLNEKLFF.

The V and J genes are TRBV5-6 and TRBJ1-3, with a tentative D call TRBD1 (6 bases). The germline V gene encodes CDR1 SGHDT and CDR2 YYEEEE. The germline V and J ends were trimmed by 1 base and 0 bases, with 11 bases remaining between them. This CDR3 has 16 residues. The CDR3 reads CASSLPGASSGNTIYF. For the CDR3, the DNA is TGTGCCAGCAGCTTGCCAGGGGCGAGCTCTGGAAACACCATATATTTT. The entire variable domain, with the rest obtained from reference TRBV5-6 and TRBJ1-3, is as follows: DAGVTQSPTHLIKTRGQQVTLRCSPKSGHDTVSWYQQALGQGPQFIFQYYEEEERQRGNFPDRFSGHQFPNYSSELNVNALLLGDSALYLCASSLPGASSGNTIYFGEGSWLTVV.

This clonotype turned up a few times. V usage is TRBV27 and J usage is TRBJ2-7; D possibly matches TRBD1 or TRBD2 (6 bases each). Between the trimmed V and J ends, which lost 11 bases and 2 bases, there was a span of 13 bases. Germline-derived CDR1 and CDR2 are MNHEY and SMNVEV (reference sequence). The CDR3 consists of 12 residues. CDR3 amino acids: CASGEATYEQYF. The DNA of the CDR3 is TGTGCCTCAGGGGAGGCCACCTACGAGCAGTACTTC.

The chain has TRBV7-2 and TRBJ2-5, with D perhaps TRBD1 (5 bases). Trimming removed 8 bases at V and 3 bases at J, with 13 bases between. The CDR3 extends over 13 amino acids. Germline CDR1 SGHTA, CDR2 FQGNSA. The CDR3 DNA is TGTGCCAGCTCATCGACAGCGAAAGAGACCCAGTACTTC. Amino acid sequence: CASSSTAKETQYF.

V gene TRBV5-4 combines with J gene TRBJ2-7; D is unclear. The CDR3 loop spans 14 amino acids. V lost 3 bases and J lost 1, with 11 bases in between. In germline, CDR1 is SGHNT, CDR2 YYREEE (reference sequence). In nucleotides, the CDR3 is TGTGCCAGCAGCTCTCCCCGTGATTCCTACGAGCAGTACTTC. Residues: CASSSPRDSYEQYF.

This clonotype was recorded many times. The chain links TRBV4-2 to TRBJ1-1; possible D gene TRBD1, 5 bases. Germline V lookup: CDR1 LGHNA, CDR2 YNFKEQ. There are 15 residues in the CDR3. V was trimmed by 0 bases and J by 5 bases, leaving 13 bases between them. CDR3 sequence (DNA): TGTGCCAGCAGCCAAGATGGGGCGGCGCGGACTGAAGCTTTCTTT. It encodes CASSQDGAARTEAFF.

By sample fraction, this clonotype is medium-sized (0.01 to 0.1%). The V gene is TRBV2, the J gene TRBJ1-4; D remains ambiguous. The V gene lost 6 bases and the J gene lost 7 bases, with 9 bases spanning the gap. This CDR3 is 12 amino acids long. In germline, CDR1 is SNHLY, CDR2 FYNNEI. CDR3 sequence (DNA): TGTGCCAGCAGCCAAGGTCGTGAAAAACTGTTTTTT. As protein: CASSQGREKLFF. Full variable domain (missing parts from reference TRBV2 and TRBJ1-4): EPEVTQTPSHQVTQMGQEVILRCVPISNHLYFYWYRQILGQKVEFLVSFYNNEISEKSEIFDDQFSVERPDGSNFTLKIRSTKLEDSAMYFCASSQGREKLFFGSGTQLSVL.